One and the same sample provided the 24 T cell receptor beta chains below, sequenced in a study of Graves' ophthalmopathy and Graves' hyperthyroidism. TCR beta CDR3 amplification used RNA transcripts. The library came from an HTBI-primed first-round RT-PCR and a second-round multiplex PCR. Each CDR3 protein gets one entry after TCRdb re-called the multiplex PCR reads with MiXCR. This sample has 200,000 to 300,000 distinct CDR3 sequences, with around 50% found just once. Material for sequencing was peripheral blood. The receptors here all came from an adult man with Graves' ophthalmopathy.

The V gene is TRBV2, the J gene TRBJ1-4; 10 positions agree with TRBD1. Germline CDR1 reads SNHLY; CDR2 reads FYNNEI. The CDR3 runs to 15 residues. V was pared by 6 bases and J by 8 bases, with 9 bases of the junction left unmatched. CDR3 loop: CASSRYGTGDEKLFF. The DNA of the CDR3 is TGTGCCAGCAGCCGTTACGGGACAGGGGACGAAAAACTGTTTTTT.

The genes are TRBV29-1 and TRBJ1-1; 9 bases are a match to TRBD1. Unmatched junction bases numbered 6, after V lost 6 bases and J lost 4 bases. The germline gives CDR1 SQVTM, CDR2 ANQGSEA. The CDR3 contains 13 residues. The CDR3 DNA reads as TGCAGCGTCGAACAGGGGGCGTTCACTGAAGCTTTCTTT. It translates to CSVEQGAFTEAFF.

The CDR3 sequence: CASSLTGLAGLFF. Here the CDR3 DNA reads TGTGCCAGCAGCTTAACGGGACTAGCGGGACTGTTTTTT. The rearrangement uses TRBV7-9 and TRBJ1-4; possible D gene TRBD1, 5 bases. Trimming left V 2 bases short and J 13 bases short, with 14 bases between. The CDR3 is 13 amino acids. The V gene's germline CDR1 is SEHNR and CDR2 FQNEAQ (reference sequence).

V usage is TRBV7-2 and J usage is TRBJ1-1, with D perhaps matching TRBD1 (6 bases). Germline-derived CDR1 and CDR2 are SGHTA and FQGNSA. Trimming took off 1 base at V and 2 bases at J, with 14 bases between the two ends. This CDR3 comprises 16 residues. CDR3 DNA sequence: TGTGCCAGCAGCTTAGGTCGCAGGGGTGAAAACACTGAAGCTTTCTTT. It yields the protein CASSLGRRGENTEAFF.

CDR3 protein: CASRERQGNTGELFF. The CDR3 nucleotides read TGCGCCAGCCGGGAGAGACAGGGGAACACCGGGGAGCTGTTTTTT. The chain carries TRBV5-1 and TRBJ2-2; TRBD1 is a possible D gene (7 bases). Germline V gives CDR1 SGHRS, CDR2 YFSETQ. Deletions cut 7 bases from V and 1 base from J, with 14 bases between. CDR3 size: 15 residues. Complete variable domain (other parts from reference TRBV5-1 and TRBJ2-2): KAGVTQTPRYLIKTRGQQVTLSCSPISGHRSVSWYQQTPGQGLQFLFEYFSETQRNKGNFPGRFSGRQFSNSRSEMNVSTLELGDSALYLCASRERQGNTGELFFGEGSRLTVL.

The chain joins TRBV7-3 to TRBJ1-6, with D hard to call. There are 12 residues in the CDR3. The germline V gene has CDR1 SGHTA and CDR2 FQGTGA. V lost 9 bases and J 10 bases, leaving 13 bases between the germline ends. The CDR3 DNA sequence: TGTGCCAGTACCACCCCAGGCTCACCCCTCCACTTT. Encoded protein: CASTTPGSPLHF. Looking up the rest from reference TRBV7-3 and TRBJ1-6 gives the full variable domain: GAGVSQTPSNKVTEKGKYVELRCDPISGHTALYWYRQSLGQGPEFLIYFQGTGAADDSGLPNDRFFAVRPEGSVSTLKIQRTERGDSAVYLCASTTPGSPLHFGNGTRLTVT.

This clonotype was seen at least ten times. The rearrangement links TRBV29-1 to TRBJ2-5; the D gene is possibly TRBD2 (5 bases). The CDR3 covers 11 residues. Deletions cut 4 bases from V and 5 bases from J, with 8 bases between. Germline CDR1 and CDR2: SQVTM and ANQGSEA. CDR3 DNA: TGCAGCGTTGGACCGGGGGAGACCCAGTACTTC. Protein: CSVGPGETQYF.

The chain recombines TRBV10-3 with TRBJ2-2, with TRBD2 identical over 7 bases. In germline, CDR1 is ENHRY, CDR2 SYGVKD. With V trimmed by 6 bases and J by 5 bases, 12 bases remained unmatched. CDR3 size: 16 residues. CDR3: CAIRRTSVEGTGELFF. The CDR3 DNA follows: TGTGCCATCAGGCGAACTAGCGTGGAGGGGACCGGGGAGCTGTTTTTT.

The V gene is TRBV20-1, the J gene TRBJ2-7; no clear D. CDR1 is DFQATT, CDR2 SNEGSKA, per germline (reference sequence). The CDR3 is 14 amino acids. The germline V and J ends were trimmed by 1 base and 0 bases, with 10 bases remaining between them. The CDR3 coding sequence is TGCAGTGCTAGAGTGGACGCACACTCCTACGAGCAGTACTTC. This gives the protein CSARVDAHSYEQYF.

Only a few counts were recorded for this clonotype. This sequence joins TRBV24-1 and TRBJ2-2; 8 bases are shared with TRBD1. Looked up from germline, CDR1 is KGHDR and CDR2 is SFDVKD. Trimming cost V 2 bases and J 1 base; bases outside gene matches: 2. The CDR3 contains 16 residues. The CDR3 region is CATSDYRGVNTGELFF. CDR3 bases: TGTGCCACCAGTGATTACAGGGGGGTGAACACCGGGGAGCTGTTTTTT.

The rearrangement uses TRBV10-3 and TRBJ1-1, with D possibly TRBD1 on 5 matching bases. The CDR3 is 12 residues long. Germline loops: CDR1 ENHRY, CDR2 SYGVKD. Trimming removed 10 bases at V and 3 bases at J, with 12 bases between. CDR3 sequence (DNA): TGTGCCAGCGGTGACAGATACACTGAAGCTTTCTTT. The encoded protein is CASGDRYTEAFF.

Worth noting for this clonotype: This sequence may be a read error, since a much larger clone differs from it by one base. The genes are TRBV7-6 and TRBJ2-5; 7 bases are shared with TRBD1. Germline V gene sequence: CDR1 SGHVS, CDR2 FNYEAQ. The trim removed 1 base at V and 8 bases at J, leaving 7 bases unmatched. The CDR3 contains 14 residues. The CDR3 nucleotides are TGTGCCAGCAGCTTAGAGGGACAGCCGGGAACCCAGTACTTC. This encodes CASSLEGQPGTQYF.

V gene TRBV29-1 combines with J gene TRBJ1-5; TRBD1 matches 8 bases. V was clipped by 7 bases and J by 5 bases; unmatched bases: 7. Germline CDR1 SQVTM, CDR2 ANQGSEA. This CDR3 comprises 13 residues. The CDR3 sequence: CSARDRTDQPQHF. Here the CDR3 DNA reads TGCAGCGCGAGGGACAGGACGGATCAGCCCCAGCATTTT.

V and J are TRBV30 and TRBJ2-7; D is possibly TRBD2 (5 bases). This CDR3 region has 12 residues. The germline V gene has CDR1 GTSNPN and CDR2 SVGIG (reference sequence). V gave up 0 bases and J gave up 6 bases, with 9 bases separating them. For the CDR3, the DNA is TGTGCCTGGAGTGTCGGGGATTTCGAGCAGTACTTC. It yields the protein CAWSVGDFEQYF.

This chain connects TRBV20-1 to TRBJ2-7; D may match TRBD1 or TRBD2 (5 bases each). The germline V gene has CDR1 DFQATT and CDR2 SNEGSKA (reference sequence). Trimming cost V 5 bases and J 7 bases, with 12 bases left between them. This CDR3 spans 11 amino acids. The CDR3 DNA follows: TGCAGTGCTGGGGACGCGCGGGAGCAGTACTTC. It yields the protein CSAGDAREQYF.

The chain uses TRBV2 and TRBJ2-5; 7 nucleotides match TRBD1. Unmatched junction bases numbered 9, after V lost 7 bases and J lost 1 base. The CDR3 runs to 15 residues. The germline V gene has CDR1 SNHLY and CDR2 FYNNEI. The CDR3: CASNLLGTVQETQYF. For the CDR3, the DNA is TGTGCCAGCAACCTCCTCGGGACAGTCCAAGAGACCCAGTACTTC.

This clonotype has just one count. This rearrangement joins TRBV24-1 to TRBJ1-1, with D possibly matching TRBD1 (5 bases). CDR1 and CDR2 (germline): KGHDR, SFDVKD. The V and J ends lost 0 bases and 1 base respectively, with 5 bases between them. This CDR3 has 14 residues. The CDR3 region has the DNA TGTGCCACCAGTGATTTGGGACAGAACACTGAAGCTTTCTTT. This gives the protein CATSDLGQNTEAFF.

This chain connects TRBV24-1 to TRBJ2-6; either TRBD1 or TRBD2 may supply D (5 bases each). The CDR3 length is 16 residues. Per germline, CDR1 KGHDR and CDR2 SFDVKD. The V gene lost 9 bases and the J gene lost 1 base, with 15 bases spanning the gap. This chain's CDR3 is CATGDPGTSGANVLTF. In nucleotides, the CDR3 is TGTGCCACCGGAGACCCCGGGACGTCTGGGGCCAACGTCCTGACTTTC.

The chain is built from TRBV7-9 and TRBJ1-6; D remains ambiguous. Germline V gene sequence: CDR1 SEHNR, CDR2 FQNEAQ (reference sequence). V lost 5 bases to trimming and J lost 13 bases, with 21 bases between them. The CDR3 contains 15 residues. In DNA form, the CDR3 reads TGTGCCAGCAGCCCCGGCACGGCCCAAAACGCGCCCCTCCACTTT. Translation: CASSPGTAQNAPLHF.

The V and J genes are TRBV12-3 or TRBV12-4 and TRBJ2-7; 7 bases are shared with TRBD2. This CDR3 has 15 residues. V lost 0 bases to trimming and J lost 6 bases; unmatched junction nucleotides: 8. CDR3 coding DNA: TGTGCCAGCAGTTTAGCGCGGGGAGGGTGGGCCGAGCAGTACTTC. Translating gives CASSLARGGWAEQYF.

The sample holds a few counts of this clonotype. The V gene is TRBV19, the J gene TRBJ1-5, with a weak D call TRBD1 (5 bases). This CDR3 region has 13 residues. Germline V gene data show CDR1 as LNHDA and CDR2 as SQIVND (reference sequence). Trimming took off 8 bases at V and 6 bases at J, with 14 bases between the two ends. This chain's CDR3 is CASRWGNLQPQHF. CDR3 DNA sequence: TGTGCCAGTCGGTGGGGGAATCTTCAGCCCCAGCATTTT.

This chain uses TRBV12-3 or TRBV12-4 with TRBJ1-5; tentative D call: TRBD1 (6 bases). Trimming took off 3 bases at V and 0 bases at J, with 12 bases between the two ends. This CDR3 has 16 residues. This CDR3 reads CASSLDSYYSNQPQHF. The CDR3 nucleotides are TGTGCCAGCAGTTTGGACAGTTACTATAGCAATCAGCCCCAGCATTTT.

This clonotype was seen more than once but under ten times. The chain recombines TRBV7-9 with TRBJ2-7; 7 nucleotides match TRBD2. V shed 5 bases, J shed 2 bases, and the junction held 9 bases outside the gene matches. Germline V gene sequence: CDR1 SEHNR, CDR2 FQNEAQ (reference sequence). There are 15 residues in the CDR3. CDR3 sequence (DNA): TGTGCCAGCAGCGTCCTTTCTAGCGGACCCTACGAGCAGTACTTC. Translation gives CASSVLSSGPYEQYF.

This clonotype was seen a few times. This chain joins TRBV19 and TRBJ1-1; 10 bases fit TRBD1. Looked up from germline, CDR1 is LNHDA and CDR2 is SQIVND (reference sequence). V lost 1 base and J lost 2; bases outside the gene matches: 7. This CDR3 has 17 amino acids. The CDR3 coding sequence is TGTGCCAGTAGTATAGCCATCGGGGACAGGGGAAACACTGAAGCTTTCTTT. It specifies CASSIAIGDRGNTEAFF.